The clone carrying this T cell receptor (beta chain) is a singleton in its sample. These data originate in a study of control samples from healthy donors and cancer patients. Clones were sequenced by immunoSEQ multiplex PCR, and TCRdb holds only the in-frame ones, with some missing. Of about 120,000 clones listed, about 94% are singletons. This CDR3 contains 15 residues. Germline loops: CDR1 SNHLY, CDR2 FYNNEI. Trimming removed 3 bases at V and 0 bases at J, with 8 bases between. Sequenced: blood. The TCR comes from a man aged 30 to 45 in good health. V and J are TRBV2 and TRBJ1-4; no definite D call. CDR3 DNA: TGTGCCAGCAGTGACCCGGGGACAACTAATGAAAAACTGTTTTTT. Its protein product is CASSDPGTTNEKLFF.